Sequencing of this T cell receptor beta chain was carried out in a study of glioma-infiltrating T cells after dendritic cell vaccination. Whole-study context: Dendritic cells derived from monocytes and pulsed with autologous tumor lysate formed the vaccine.

The study, taken as a whole, reports: The cohort had few patients with full blood and tumor sets.

Sequencing used immunoSEQ multiplex PCR; TCRdb keeps in-frame clones, though not all of them. The sample has fewer than 85,000 clones; about four fifths are singletons. J lost 1 base, V lost 6 bases, and 2 bases had no gene match. Germline V gene lookup returns CDR1 LNHDA and CDR2 SQIVND (reference sequence). The CDR3 contains 14 residues. Turning to this clone: Its antigen is unidentified.

Selection required adequate fresh-frozen tumor tissue plus more than two years' survival data. PBMC were collected before vaccination, two weeks after the third vaccination, and at progression. The chain employs TRBV19 and TRBJ2-5, with 10 bases matching TRBD2. This sequence originates from a human donor with glioblastoma. This specimen consisted of blood, obtained before dendritic cell vaccination. The DNA for the CDR3 is TGTGCCAGTAGAGGACTAGCGGCCCAAGAGACCCAGTACTTC. It is translated as CASRGLAAQETQYF.